This T cell receptor beta chain is drawn from a study of blood T cell repertoires in COVID-19. Study-wide context: Sample material is recorded as cDNA or gDNA derived from T cells, B-cell-depleted T cells, or PBMCs.

Study processing details: Estimates of nucleated cell counts were drawn from the amplification of reference gene primers. Clones were sequenced by immunoSEQ multiplex PCR, and TCRdb holds only the in-frame ones, with some missing. For V, J and clone size, that table is used; D and trimming come from the DNA. The table lists more than 200,000 clones, around nine tenths of them singletons, with 2.7% in the top ten. Germline V gives CDR1 MNHEY, CDR2 SMNVEV (reference sequence). The CDR3 loop spans 13 amino acids. V lost 4 bases and J 7 bases, leaving 10 bases between the germline ends. Sequencing was carried out using peripheral blood. This chain uses TRBV27 with TRBJ2-2, with D possibly TRBD2 on 5 matching bases. The clonotype originates from a woman between 55 and 75 years old with acute or convalescent COVID-19. CDR3 coding DNA: TGTGCCAGCAGTTGGCTAGCCGTCGGGGAGCTGTTTTTT. Translated: CASSWLAVGELFF.